The 21 T cell receptor beta chains presented below share a single source sample, sequenced in a study of T cells after yellow fever vaccination. TCRdb processed the 5' RACE reads anew with MiXCR; each CDR3 protein has one entry. The repertoire holds 30,000 or so distinct CDR3 sequences, with over 5.5% as singletons. The specimen was PBMCs, either bulk or a sorted T-cell subset (CD4+, CD8+, memory, or dextramer-sorted; not recorded which), collected on the day of the yellow fever booster vaccination. These receptors all come from a man aged 25 to 45 who received the YFV17D yellow fever vaccine.

This clonotype was counted many times. V gene TRBV20-1 combines with J gene TRBJ2-7; 10 nucleotides agree with TRBD1. Germline-derived CDR1 and CDR2 are DFQATT and SNEGSKA (reference sequence). The CDR3 has 15 amino acids. J was trimmed by 2 bases and V by 6 bases; bases with no gene match: 10. The CDR3 DNA sequence: TGCAGTGCGGACAGAGAGGACAGGGGGACCTACGAGCAGTACTTC. Amino acid sequence: CSADREDRGTYEQYF.

This clonotype was picked up many times. The chain carries TRBV30 and TRBJ2-1; D is unresolved. V was clipped by 5 bases and J by 0 bases, with 11 bases between them. This CDR3 comprises 14 residues. Per germline, CDR1 GTSNPN and CDR2 SVGIG (reference sequence). CDR3 loop: CAWQDVSSYNEQFF. DNA of the CDR3: TGTGCCTGGCAGGACGTAAGCTCCTACAATGAGCAGTTCTTC.

The table lists this clonotype with many counts. The chain employs TRBV29-1 and TRBJ2-7, with 7 nucleotides matching TRBD2. The CDR3 has 12 residues. V trimming: 6 bases; J trimming: 4 bases; junction bases outside the gene matches: 6. Germline V CDR1 and CDR2: SQVTM, ANQGSEA. The DNA of the CDR3 is TGCAGCGTAGGAGCCGGGGGGTACGAGCAGTACTTC. Translating gives CSVGAGGYEQYF.

The V call is TRBV2, the J call TRBJ2-3, with D possibly being TRBD1 (5 bases). Trimming took off 9 bases at V and 1 base at J, with 14 bases between the two ends. This CDR3 is 14 amino acids long. CDR1 is SNHLY, CDR2 FYNNEI, per germline. The CDR3 DNA sequence: TGTGCCAGGGGGCAGGCGGAGCGCACAGATACGCAGTATTTT. Its protein product is CARGQAERTDTQYF.

The genes are TRBV7-9 and TRBJ2-3, with 9 bases identical to TRBD2. J lost 6 bases, V lost 1 base, and 8 bases had no gene match. The CDR3 loop spans 16 amino acids. Germline V gene sequence: CDR1 SEHNR, CDR2 FQNEAQ (reference sequence). CDR3 in DNA: TGTGCCAGCAGCTTAGGAGTGGTAGCGGGAGCTGATACGCAGTATTTT. This sequence encodes CASSLGVVAGADTQYF.

This clonotype was detected ten times or more. V and J are TRBV11-3 and TRBJ2-2, with a weak D call TRBD2 (5 bases). Germline V lookup: CDR1 SGHNT, CDR2 YENEEA. The V gene lost 4 bases and the J gene lost 6 bases, with 9 bases spanning the gap. The CDR3 spans 13 residues. CDR3 sequence reads: CASSWLAAGELFF. DNA of the CDR3: TGTGCCAGCAGCTGGCTAGCCGCCGGGGAGCTGTTTTTT. Filled out from reference TRBV11-3 and TRBJ2-2, the complete variable domain reads EAGVVQSPRYKIIEKKQPVAFWCNPISGHNTLYWYLQNLGQGPELLIRYENEEAVDDSQLPKDRFSAERLKGVDSTLKIQPAELGDSAVYLCASSWLAAGELFFGEGSRLTVL.

This clonotype was observed many times. The J gene is TRBJ2-1, the V gene TRBV3-1, with no clear D. Germline V gene data show CDR1 as LGHDT and CDR2 as YNNKEL (reference sequence). V was shortened by 2 bases and J by 6 bases, with 8 bases between the two germline ends. The CDR3 totals 13 residues. Here the CDR3 reads CASSQFSGNEQFF. The CDR3 DNA is TGTGCCAGCAGCCAATTTTCTGGCAATGAGCAGTTCTTC.

This clonotype was recorded at least ten times. This chain links TRBV30 with TRBJ2-3, with TRBD1 matching over 8 bases. Germline-derived CDR1 and CDR2 are GTSNPN and SVGIG (reference sequence). The CDR3 covers 14 residues. V lost 3 bases, J lost 6 bases, and 8 bases stayed unmatched. Here the CDR3 DNA reads TGTGCCTGGAGAAGACAGGGGCCCGGGGATACGCAGTATTTT. Amino acids: CAWRRQGPGDTQYF.

This clonotype was recorded a few times. The chain links TRBV7-2 to TRBJ1-4; D not resolved. V was trimmed by 5 bases and J by 4 bases, leaving 11 bases between them. The CDR3 extends over 14 amino acids. The germline CDR1 and CDR2 sequences are SGHTA and FQGNSA. The chain's CDR3 is CASSLKTGNEKLFF. The CDR3 DNA follows: TGTGCCAGCAGCCTGAAAACCGGTAATGAAAAACTGTTTTTT.

Ten or more counts support this clonotype. This chain connects TRBV19 to TRBJ1-1; possible D gene TRBD1, 6 bases. V was shortened by 8 bases and J by 2 bases, with 15 bases between the two germline ends. Germline CDR1 is LNHDA and CDR2 is SQIVND (reference sequence). The CDR3 extends over 14 amino acids. The DNA for the CDR3 is TGTGCCAGTTCTTTCGGGACAACCAACACTGAAGCTTTCTTT. It yields the protein CASSFGTTNTEAFF.

V and J are TRBV19 and TRBJ1-1, with unresolved D. V lost 1 base and J lost 0, with 9 bases in between. Germline V gene sequence: CDR1 LNHDA, CDR2 SQIVND (reference sequence). The CDR3 spans 15 residues. In DNA, the CDR3 is TGTGCCAGTAGTATAGGGGGTAACATGAACACTGAAGCTTTCTTT. This encodes CASSIGGNMNTEAFF.

This clonotype has a handful of counts. This sequence joins TRBV12-3 or TRBV12-4 and TRBJ2-5; perhaps TRBD2 as D (7 bases). V lost 2 bases, J lost 4 bases, and 11 bases lay in between. The CDR3 loop spans 14 amino acids. The DNA of the CDR3 is TGTGCCAGCAGTTTAAGAGGGGGGGGAGAGACCCAGTACTTC. Translated, it gives CASSLRGGGETQYF.

This clonotype was seen at least ten times. The chain joins TRBV5-1 to TRBJ2-1; TRBD2 aligns across 8 bases. The CDR3 is 15 amino acids. From germline, CDR1 is SGHRS and CDR2 YFSETQ. After removal of 3 bases from V and 9 bases from J, the junction contained 11 bases not matched to a gene. In nucleotides, the CDR3 is TGCGCCAGCAGCTCCTTCGGGACTAGTGATAGTGAGCAGTTCTTC. The encoded protein is CASSSFGTSDSEQFF.

This clonotype appeared a few times. V gene TRBV28 combines with J gene TRBJ1-2; 8 bases match TRBD1. There are 15 residues in the CDR3. The junction had 9 bases not matched to a gene; V was cut back by 3 bases and J by 6 bases. Germline V lookup: CDR1 MDHEN, CDR2 SYDVKM. The CDR3 region has the DNA TGTGCCAGCAGTTTGACAGGGGCTGTGACGGATGGCTACACCTTC. This codes for CASSLTGAVTDGYTF.

At least ten counts were recorded for this clonotype. The V and J genes are TRBV20-1 and TRBJ2-7, with 10 bases identical to TRBD2. CDR3 length: 14 residues. CDR1 and CDR2 from the germline V gene are DFQATT and SNEGSKA (reference sequence). V lost 2 bases and J lost 6; bases outside the gene matches: 7. The CDR3 DNA follows: TGCAGTGCTAGAAAGTCTAGCGGGAGACGCGAGCAGTACTTC. Translated, it gives CSARKSSGRREQYF.

This clonotype was picked up many times. Mismatch with germline at one junction end may stem from a read error. The rearrangement joins TRBV2 to TRBJ2-2; weak D call: TRBD2 (7 bases). CDR3 length: 13 residues. Per germline, CDR1 SNHLY and CDR2 FYNNEI. The CDR3 DNA sequence: TGCGCTACAGGGAGGGGATCCACCGGGGAGCTGTTTTTT. Amino acids: CATGRGSTGELFF. The full variable domain, rest sourced from reference TRBV2 and TRBJ2-2, is EPEVTQTPSHQVTQMGQEVILRCVPISNHLYFYWYRQILGQKVEFLVSFYNNEISEKSEIFDDQFSVERPDGSNFTLKIRSTKLEDSAMYFCATGRGSTGELFFGEGSRLTVL.

This clonotype was counted at least ten times. V gene TRBV27 combines with J gene TRBJ2-3; D may correspond to TRBD1 or TRBD2 (5 bases each). The CDR3 runs to 15 residues. Trimming shortened V by 0 bases and J by 2 bases, and 9 bases separated the two germline ends. Germline CDR1 and CDR2: MNHEY and SMNVEV (reference sequence). The CDR3 DNA is TGTGCCAGCAGTTTATCGGGACGGTTCACAGATACGCAGTATTTT. This codes for CASSLSGRFTDTQYF.

This clonotype has ten or more counts. The V and J genes are TRBV5-1 and TRBJ2-3; a weak D match, TRBD1 (5 bases). Germline V gene data show CDR1 as SGHRS and CDR2 as YFSETQ. The CDR3 has 13 residues. The ends were cut back, 3 bases at V and 6 bases at J, with 11 bases in the middle. Here the CDR3 DNA reads TGCGCCAGCAGCTACCAGGGTCGCGATACGCAGTATTTT. It is translated as CASSYQGRDTQYF.

At least ten counts were recorded for this clonotype. The CDR3 protein is CASSVLGQGLEQYF. The CDR3 DNA is TGTGCCAGCAGCGTCCTGGGACAGGGGCTCGAGCAGTACTTC. The chain links TRBV7-8 to TRBJ2-7; 10 positions agree with TRBD1. Looked up from germline, CDR1 is SGHVS and CDR2 is FQNEAQ. Losses at the gene ends were 5 bases for V and 6 bases for J; bases not matched to a gene: 7. CDR3 length: 14 residues.

There are a few counts of this clonotype. The chain combines TRBV5-4 with TRBJ2-1, with 8 bases lining up with TRBD2. With V trimmed by 0 bases and J by 9 bases, 5 bases remained unmatched. CDR3 length: 14 residues. Per germline, CDR1 SGHNT and CDR2 YYREEE (reference sequence). This CDR3 reads CASSLDGTSSEQFF. DNA for the CDR3: TGTGCCAGCAGCTTGGATGGGACTAGTTCTGAGCAGTTCTTC.

This clonotype was counted ten times or more. The rearrangement uses TRBV20-1 and TRBJ2-2, with a tentative D call TRBD2 (5 bases). This CDR3 region has 14 residues. Germline CDR1 and CDR2: DFQATT and SNEGSKA (reference sequence). The CDR3 DNA follows: TGCAGCGCCCGCCCCCGGGATTACACCGGGGAGCTGTTTTTT. Protein product: CSARPRDYTGELFF.